The 24 T cell receptor beta chains in this list originate from one sample, sequenced in a study of PD-L1 blockade in urothelial cancer. Data came from immunoSEQ multiplex PCR; TCRdb stores just in-frame clones and leaves some out. The sample includes around 66,000 clones, approximately 91% seen only once; the top ten take approximately 11%. Time point indicated: peripheral blood 6 weeks after treatment start. The specimen comprised PBMCs, sampled around atezolizumab (anti-PD-L1) treatment. The receptors derive from a man aged 60-69 years with urothelial cancer.

The chain links TRBV28 to TRBJ2-3; no definite D call. This CDR3 spans 14 amino acids. The germline V gene encodes CDR1 MDHEN and CDR2 SYDVKM. The CDR3 region is CATLLPARTDTQYF. CDR3 bases: TGTGCGACCCTCCTCCCCGCCAGGACAGATACGCAGTATTTT.

The rearrangement joins TRBV5-5 to TRBJ1-1, with 10 bases identical to TRBD1. V trimming: 1 base; J trimming: 4 bases; junction bases outside the gene matches: 1. Germline CDR1 SGHKS, CDR2 YYEKEE (reference sequence). The CDR3 extends over 14 amino acids. The CDR3 sequence is CASSLWTGGTEAFF. CDR3 DNA sequence: TGTGCCAGCAGCTTGTGGACAGGGGGCACTGAAGCTTTCTTT.

The V and J genes are TRBV6-5 and TRBJ1-5; 7 nucleotides agree with TRBD1. The V segment lost 6 bases and the J segment 0 bases; nucleotides outside the gene matches: 5. Per germline, CDR1 MNHEY and CDR2 SVGAGI. The CDR3 runs to 15 residues. This chain's CDR3 is CASRSDRDSNQPQHF. In DNA, the CDR3 is TGTGCCAGCAGATCTGACAGGGATAGCAATCAGCCCCAGCATTTT.

This chain uses TRBV29-1 with TRBJ1-5; 10 bases agree with TRBD1. CDR1 and CDR2 from the germline V gene are SQVTM and ANQGSEA. CDR3 size: 13 residues. V shed 7 bases and J 2 bases; nucleotides not matched to a gene: 2. CDR3: CSAGTGGNQPQHF. The CDR3 DNA reads as TGCAGCGCCGGGACAGGGGGCAATCAGCCCCAGCATTTT.

This clone came up a few times. J is TRBJ2-7 and V is TRBV9; TRBD2 is a possible D gene (7 bases). The CDR3 consists of 15 residues. V lost 4 bases to trimming and J lost 7 bases, with 21 bases between them. CDR1 and CDR2 from the germline V gene are SGDLS and YYNGEE. CDR3 DNA: TGTGCCAGCAGCAACCGGGGGGCAGGCCGGGGGGAGCAGTACTTC. This encodes CASSNRGAGRGEQYF.

The chain carries TRBV11-2 and TRBJ2-4, with TRBD2 identical over 10 bases. The J segment lost 10 bases and the V segment lost 0 bases, leaving 6 bases of the junction unmatched. The CDR3 sequence is 15 residues long. The germline gives CDR1 SGHAT, CDR2 FQNNGV. CDR3 sequence (DNA): TGTGCCAGCAGCTTAGACTGGACTAGCGGAACAATTCAGTACTTC. This gives the protein CASSLDWTSGTIQYF.

V is TRBV5-5 and J is TRBJ1-5, with 9 bases that match TRBD1. The CDR3 consists of 15 residues. V was pared by 4 bases and J by 5 bases, with 7 bases of the junction left unmatched. Looked up from germline, CDR1 is SGHKS and CDR2 is YYEKEE (reference sequence). The CDR3 reads CASSRGQGVDQPQHF. CDR3 DNA sequence: TGTGCCAGCAGCCGGGGACAGGGAGTCGATCAGCCCCAGCATTTT.

This clone showed up just a few times. This chain joins TRBV27 and TRBJ2-4, with TRBD2 matching over 11 bases. The length of the CDR3 is 14 residues. Per the germline V gene, CDR1 is MNHEY and CDR2 is SMNVEV (reference sequence). J was trimmed by 9 bases and V by 3 bases; bases with no gene match: 4. The CDR3 nucleotides read TGTGCCAGCAGTTTGGTAGCGGGAGGGCGCATTCAGTACTTC. Its translation is CASSLVAGGRIQYF.

The chain has TRBV11-2 and TRBJ2-7; D perhaps matches TRBD1 (6 bases). CDR1 and CDR2 (germline): SGHAT, FQNNGV. Trimming left V 5 bases short and J 4 bases short, with 21 bases between. This CDR3 contains 16 residues. CDR3 coding DNA: TGTGCCAGCAGCCAAGGATACAGGGATAGTTCTTACGAGCAGTACTTC. This codes for CASSQGYRDSSYEQYF.

This clone was seen only a few times. CDR3 amino acids: CASSFSGITYGYTF. The CDR3 DNA reads TGTGCCAGCAGCTTCTCGGGAATTACCTATGGCTACACCTTC. V usage is TRBV5-4 and J usage is TRBJ1-2; D not certain. This CDR3 has 14 residues. Germline V gene lookup returns CDR1 SGHNT and CDR2 YYREEE (reference sequence). V lost 2 bases, J lost 4 bases, and 12 bases lay in between.

The J gene is TRBJ2-7, the V gene TRBV29-1; 8 nucleotides match TRBD1. Germline lookup yields CDR1 SQVTM and CDR2 ANQGSEA. The CDR3 length is 14 residues. The J segment lost 3 bases and the V segment lost 6 bases, leaving 10 bases of the junction unmatched. The CDR3 region has the DNA TGCAGCGTCGCCGGACAGGGTAATATCTACGAGCAGTACTTC. This sequence encodes CSVAGQGNIYEQYF.

The chain combines TRBV5-1 with TRBJ2-7, with D perhaps TRBD1 (6 bases). The CDR3 loop spans 13 amino acids. The V and J ends lost 3 bases and 1 base respectively, with 8 bases between them. Germline-derived CDR1 and CDR2 are SGHRS and YFSETQ. The CDR3 sequence is CASSSGQSYEQYF. The CDR3 bases are TGCGCCAGCAGCTCTGGACAGTCCTACGAGCAGTACTTC.

The chain is built from TRBV11-2 and TRBJ2-1; 7 bases map to TRBD2. The length of the CDR3 is 14 residues. Germline values: CDR1 SGHAT, CDR2 FQNNGV. V dropped 5 bases and J dropped 5; count of bases not matched to a gene: 6. CDR3 region: CASSLGLVDNEQFF. The CDR3 DNA sequence: TGTGCCAGCAGCCTTGGACTAGTGGACAATGAGCAGTTCTTC.

The CDR3: CAWSVGSGAREQYF. The CDR3 nucleotides are TGTGCCTGGAGTGTAGGTAGCGGGGCTCGGGAGCAGTACTTC. The gene calls are TRBV30 and TRBJ2-7; 8 bases match TRBD2. The CDR3 totals 14 residues. Germline loops: CDR1 GTSNPN, CDR2 SVGIG (reference sequence). J lost 7 bases, V lost 0 bases, and 8 bases had no gene match.

This sequence joins TRBV27 and TRBJ1-5; 7 nucleotides agree with TRBD1. The length of the CDR3 is 15 residues. Per the germline V gene, CDR1 is MNHEY and CDR2 is SMNVEV (reference sequence). Germline trimming cut 6 bases from V and 2 bases from J; bases unmatched to any gene: 7. The CDR3 region has the DNA TGTGCCAGCAGCGAAAATACAGGGGGCAATCAGCCCCAGCATTTT. It specifies CASSENTGGNQPQHF.

This clone has only a few counts. This chain joins TRBV19 and TRBJ1-2, with a tentative D call TRBD1 (6 bases). This CDR3 comprises 13 residues. CDR1 is LNHDA, CDR2 SQIVND, per germline (reference sequence). The germline V and J ends were trimmed by 5 bases and 3 bases, with 10 bases remaining between them. CDR3 in amino acids: CASSRDTHYGYTF. The CDR3 DNA reads TGTGCCAGTAGTCGGGACACCCACTATGGCTACACCTTC.

This clone appeared a few times. An end of the junction does not agree with germline; a read error may underlie this. J is TRBJ2-2 and V is TRBV10-1; perhaps TRBD2 as D (5 bases). CDR3 size: 15 residues. Germline V CDR1 and CDR2: WNHNN, SYGVQD (reference sequence). CDR3 residues: CASRESGTNTGELFF. CDR3 nucleotides: TGCGCCAGCAGGGAGTCCGGGACGAACACCGGGGAGCTGTTTTTT.

The chain is built from TRBV18 and TRBJ2-5; perhaps TRBD2 as D (5 bases). V was clipped by 5 bases and J by 12 bases, with 19 bases between them. CDR3 size: 13 residues. From germline, CDR1 is KGHSH and CDR2 LQKENI. CDR3 amino acids: CASSSGLDNYEYF. CDR3 in DNA: TGTGCCAGCTCATCAGGACTGGATAATTACGAGTACTTC. Variable domain in full (rest from reference TRBV18 and TRBJ2-5): NAGVMQNPRHLVRRRGQEARLRCSPMKGHSHVYWYRQLPEEGLKFMVYLQKENIIDESGMPKERFSAEFPKEGPSILRIQQVVRGDSAAYFCASSSGLDNYEYFGPGTRLLVL.

This chain connects TRBV9 to TRBJ1-2, with D perhaps matching TRBD1 (5 bases). Germline V gene sequence: CDR1 SGDLS, CDR2 YYNGEE. V was shortened by 2 bases and J by 4 bases, with 12 bases between the two germline ends. The CDR3 runs 14 residues. Here the CDR3 reads CASSVGGGVYGYTF. DNA for the CDR3: TGTGCCAGCAGCGTTGGGGGGGGTGTCTATGGCTACACCTTC. Complete variable domain (other parts from reference TRBV9 and TRBJ1-2): DSGVTQTPKHLITATGQRVTLRCSPRSGDLSVYWYQQSLDQGLQFLIQYYNGEERAKGNILERFSAQQFPDLHSELNLSSLELGDSALYFCASSVGGGVYGYTFGSGTRLTVV.

The V gene is TRBV9, the J gene TRBJ1-4; TRBD1 agrees at 7 bases. Germline V gene lookup returns CDR1 SGDLS and CDR2 YYNGEE. CDR3 size: 14 residues. J lost 6 bases, V lost 4 bases, and 6 bases had no gene match. In DNA, the CDR3 is TGTGCCAGCAGCTTCGGGACAGAGGATGAAAAACTGTTTTTT. This gives the protein CASSFGTEDEKLFF.

The chain employs TRBV5-1 and TRBJ1-4, with D possibly matching TRBD1 (6 bases). V was clipped by 0 bases and J by 6 bases, with 12 bases between them. The V gene's germline CDR1 is SGHRS and CDR2 YFSETQ. This CDR3 has 15 amino acids. CDR3 sequence: CASSLGAGADEKLFF. The DNA for the CDR3 is TGCGCCAGCAGCTTGGGGGCAGGGGCTGATGAAAAACTGTTTTTT.

The chain links TRBV5-6 to TRBJ2-5, with TRBD2 matching over 8 bases. After removal of 0 bases from V and 2 bases from J, the junction contained 0 bases not matched to a gene. The CDR3 loop spans 14 amino acids. Germline loops: CDR1 SGHDT, CDR2 YYEEEE. The CDR3 reads CASSLGGGQETQYF. In nucleotides, the CDR3 is TGTGCCAGCAGCTTGGGCGGGGGGCAAGAGACCCAGTACTTC.

J is TRBJ1-2 and V is TRBV7-9, with 11 bases that match TRBD1. J lost 6 bases, V lost 0 bases, and 9 bases had no gene match. The CDR3 contains 17 residues. CDR1 is SEHNR and CDR2 is FQNEAQ in the germline V gene (reference sequence). CDR3 region: CASSLAIGQGALDGYTF. The CDR3 region has the DNA TGTGCCAGCAGCTTAGCGATAGGACAGGGGGCTTTGGATGGCTACACCTTC.

The J gene is TRBJ2-7, the V gene TRBV7-3, with 7 nucleotides matching TRBD1. Germline V gene lookup returns CDR1 SGHTA and CDR2 FQGTGA. The CDR3 loop spans 14 amino acids. V lost 5 bases and J lost 6; bases outside the gene matches: 10. The CDR3 nucleotides read TGTGCCAGCAGCACCGACAGGGACCTCGGCGAGCAGTACTTC. It is translated as CASSTDRDLGEQYF.